This TCR beta chain was found in a study of blood T cell repertoires in COVID-19. For the study at large: Sites across the United States, Italy and Spain contributed samples from acute and convalescent COVID-19. T cells, B-cell-depleted T cells, or PBMCs provided the cDNA or gDNA that served as material.

Germline CDR1 reads MDHEN; CDR2 reads SYDVKM. The trim removed 10 bases at V and 4 bases at J, leaving 13 bases unmatched. There are 14 residues in the CDR3. As originally analysed: Quantification of nucleated cells was approximated via reference gene primer amplification. The assay was immunoSEQ multiplex PCR, and TCRdb's table has in-frame clones only and misses some. V and J calls and clone size are as listed in that table; D and trimming were resolved from the DNA. Here the sample spans some 290,000 clones, about 90% being singletons. Seattle patients were enrolled while actively infected and followed longitudinally.

Sequencing input: peripheral blood. This chain uses TRBV28 with TRBJ2-7; 7 bases map to TRBD1. The sequence came from a middle-aged woman with COVID-19, enrolled during active disease. The CDR3 here is CAIGVTGVMYEQYF. DNA of the CDR3: TGTGCCATAGGGGTTACAGGGGTTATGTACGAGCAGTACTTC.